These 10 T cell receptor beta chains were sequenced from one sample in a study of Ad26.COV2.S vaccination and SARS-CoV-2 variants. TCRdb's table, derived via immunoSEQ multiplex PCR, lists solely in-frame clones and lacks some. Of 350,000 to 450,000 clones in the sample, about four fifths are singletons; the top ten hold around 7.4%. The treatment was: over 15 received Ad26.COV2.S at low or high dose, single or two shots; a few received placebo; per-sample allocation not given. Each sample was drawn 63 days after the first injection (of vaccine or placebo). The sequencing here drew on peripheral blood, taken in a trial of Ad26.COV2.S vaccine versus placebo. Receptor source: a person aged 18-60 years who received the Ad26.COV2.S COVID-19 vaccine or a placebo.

CDR3 amino acids: CASSEGTAGYTF. For the CDR3, the DNA is TGTGCCAGCAGTGAAGGGACAGCCGGCTACACCTTC. The chain employs TRBV2 and TRBJ1-2; possibly TRBD1 for D (6 bases). Germline values: CDR1 SNHLY, CDR2 FYNNEI. Trimming removed 1 base at V and 8 bases at J, with 8 bases between. The length of the CDR3 is 12 residues.

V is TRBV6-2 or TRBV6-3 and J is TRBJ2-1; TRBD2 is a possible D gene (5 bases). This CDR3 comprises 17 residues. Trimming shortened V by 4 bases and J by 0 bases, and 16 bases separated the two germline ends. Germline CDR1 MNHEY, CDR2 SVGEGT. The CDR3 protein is CASSSSQVGSSYNEQFF. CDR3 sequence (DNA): TGTGCCAGCAGTTCCTCCCAGGTGGGGAGCTCCTACAATGAGCAGTTCTTC.

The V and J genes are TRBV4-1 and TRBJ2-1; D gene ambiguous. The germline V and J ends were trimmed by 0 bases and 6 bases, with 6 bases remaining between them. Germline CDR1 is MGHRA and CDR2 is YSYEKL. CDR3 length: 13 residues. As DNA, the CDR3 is TGCGCCAGCAGCCAAGACTCAGCCAATGAGCAGTTCTTC. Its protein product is CASSQDSANEQFF.

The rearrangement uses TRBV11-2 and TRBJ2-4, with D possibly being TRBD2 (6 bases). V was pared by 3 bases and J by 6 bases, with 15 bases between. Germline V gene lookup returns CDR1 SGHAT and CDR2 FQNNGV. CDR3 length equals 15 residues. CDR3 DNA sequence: TGTGCCAGCAGCTTGCGGGGTTTTGGGGGAAACATTCAGTACTTC. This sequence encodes CASSLRGFGGNIQYF.

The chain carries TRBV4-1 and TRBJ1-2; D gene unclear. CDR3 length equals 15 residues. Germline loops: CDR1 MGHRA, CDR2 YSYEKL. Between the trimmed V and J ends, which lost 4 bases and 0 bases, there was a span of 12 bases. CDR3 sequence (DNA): TGCGCCAGCAGCCGAATTTTGATAGCTAACTATGGCTACACCTTC. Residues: CASSRILIANYGYTF.

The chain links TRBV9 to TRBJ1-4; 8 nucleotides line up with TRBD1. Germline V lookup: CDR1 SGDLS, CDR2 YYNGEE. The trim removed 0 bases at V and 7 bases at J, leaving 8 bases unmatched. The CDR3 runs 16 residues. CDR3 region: CASSVEKTGESEKLFF. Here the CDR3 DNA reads TGTGCCAGCAGCGTAGAGAAGACAGGGGAAAGTGAAAAACTGTTTTTT.

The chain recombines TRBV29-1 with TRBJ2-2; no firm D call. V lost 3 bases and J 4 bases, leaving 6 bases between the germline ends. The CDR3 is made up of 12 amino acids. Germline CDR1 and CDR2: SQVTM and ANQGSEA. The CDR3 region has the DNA TGCAGCGTTGACCCGGGCACCGGGGAGCTGTTTTTT. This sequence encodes CSVDPGTGELFF.

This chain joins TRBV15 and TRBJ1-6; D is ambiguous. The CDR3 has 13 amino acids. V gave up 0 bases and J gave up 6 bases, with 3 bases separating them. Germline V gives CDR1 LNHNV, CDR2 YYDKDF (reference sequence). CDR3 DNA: TGTGCCACCAGCAGAGAAGGTAATTCACCCCTCCACTTT. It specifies CATSREGNSPLHF. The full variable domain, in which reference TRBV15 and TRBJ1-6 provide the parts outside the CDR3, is DAMVIQNPRYQVTQFGKPVTLSCSQTLNHNVMYWYQQKSSQAPKLLFHYYDKDFNNEADTPDNFQSRRPNTSFCFLDIRSPGLGDTAMYLCATSREGNSPLHFGNGTRLTVT.

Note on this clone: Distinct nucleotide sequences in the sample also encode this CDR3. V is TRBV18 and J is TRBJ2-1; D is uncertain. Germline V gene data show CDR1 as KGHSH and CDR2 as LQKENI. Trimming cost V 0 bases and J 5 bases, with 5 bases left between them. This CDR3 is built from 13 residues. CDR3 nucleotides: TGTGCCAGCTCACCACCGAGCAACAATGAGCAGTTCTTC. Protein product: CASSPPSNNEQFF. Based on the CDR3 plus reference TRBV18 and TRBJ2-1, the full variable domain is NAGVMQNPRHLVRRRGQEARLRCSPMKGHSHVYWYRQLPEEGLKFMVYLQKENIIDESGMPKERFSAEFPKEGPSILRIQQVVRGDSAAYFCASSPPSNNEQFFGPGTRLTVL.

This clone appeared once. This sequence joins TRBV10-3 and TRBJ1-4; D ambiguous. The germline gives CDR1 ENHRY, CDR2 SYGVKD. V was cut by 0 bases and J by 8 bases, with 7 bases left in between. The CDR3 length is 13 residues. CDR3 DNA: TGTGCCATCAGTGAGTCCACAGCCGAAAAACTGTTTTTT. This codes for CAISESTAEKLFF.